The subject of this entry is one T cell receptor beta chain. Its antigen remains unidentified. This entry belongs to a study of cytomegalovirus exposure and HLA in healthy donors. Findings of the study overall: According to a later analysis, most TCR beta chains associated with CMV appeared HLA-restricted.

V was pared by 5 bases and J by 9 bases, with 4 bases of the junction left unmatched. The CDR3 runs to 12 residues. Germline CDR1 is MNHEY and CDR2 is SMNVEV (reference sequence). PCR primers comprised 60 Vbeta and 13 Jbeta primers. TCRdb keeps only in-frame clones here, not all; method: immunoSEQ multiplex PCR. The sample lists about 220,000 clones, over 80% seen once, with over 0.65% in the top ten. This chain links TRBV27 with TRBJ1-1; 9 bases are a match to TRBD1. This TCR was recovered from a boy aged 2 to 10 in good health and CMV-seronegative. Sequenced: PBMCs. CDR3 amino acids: CASSPGTGKAFF. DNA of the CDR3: TGTGCCAGCAGTCCGGGGACAGGGAAAGCTTTCTTT.